This is a list of T cell receptor beta chains from one sample in a study of T cells in localized non-small cell lung cancer. TCRdb keeps only in-frame clones here, not all; method: immunoSEQ multiplex PCR. The top ten hold over 1.5% of the sample, which has some 140,000 clones, more than 70% seen once. The material was peripheral blood, obtained before any cancer treatment. These receptors came from a female donor older than 55 with stage I lung adenocarcinoma. CDR3s include the opening cysteine and the closing phenylalanine or tryptophan. The D gene is left open where the match is weak. The size entry is marked missing in some rows and otherwise reads once, few, many or a size class.

d_call j_call clone_size v_call cdr3_aa cdr3_nt
TRBD2 TRBJ2-7 . TRBV4-2 CASSQDSQAGAYEQYF TGTGCCAGCAGCCAAGATTCCCAAGCGGGAGCGTACGAGCAGTACTTC
. TRBJ2-3 few TRBV19 CASSIGTDTQYF TGTGCCAGTAGTATCGGCACAGATACGCAGTATTTT
. TRBJ1-1 . TRBV5-8 CASSARARITEAFF TGTGCCAGCAGCGCTCGGGCGCGCATCACTGAAGCTTTCTTT
. TRBJ1-4 . TRBV25-1 CASSAGTGGEKLFF TGTGCCAGCAGTGCGGGGACTGGGGGGGAAAAACTGTTTTTT
TRBD2 TRBJ2-3 . TRBV2 CASRAGTSGRAGSDTQYF TGTGCCAGCAGAGCCGGGACTAGCGGGAGGGCCGGGTCAGATACGCAGTATTTT
TRBD2 TRBJ2-1 . TRBV28 CASSLRSSGRHEQFF TGTGCCAGCAGTTTACGTAGTAGCGGGAGACATGAGCAGTTCTTC
. TRBJ1-2 . TRBV28 CASRVLGGTRYGYTF TGTGCCAGCAGGGTACTAGGGGGAACCCGCTATGGCTACACCTTC
TRBD1 TRBJ1-1 . TRBV6-5 CASSPPNARGLEAFF TGTGCCAGCAGCCCTCCCAATGCCAGGGGGCTTGAAGCTTTCTTT
. TRBJ2-1 . TRBV30 CAWSVLGRIFLRGNEQFF TGTGCCTGGAGTGTACTAGGAAGGATCTTTCTAAGGGGCAATGAGCAGTTCTTC
TRBD2 TRBJ2-1 . TRBV7-3 CASSWASGANNEQFF TGTGCCAGCAGCTGGGCTAGCGGGGCCAACAATGAGCAGTTCTTC